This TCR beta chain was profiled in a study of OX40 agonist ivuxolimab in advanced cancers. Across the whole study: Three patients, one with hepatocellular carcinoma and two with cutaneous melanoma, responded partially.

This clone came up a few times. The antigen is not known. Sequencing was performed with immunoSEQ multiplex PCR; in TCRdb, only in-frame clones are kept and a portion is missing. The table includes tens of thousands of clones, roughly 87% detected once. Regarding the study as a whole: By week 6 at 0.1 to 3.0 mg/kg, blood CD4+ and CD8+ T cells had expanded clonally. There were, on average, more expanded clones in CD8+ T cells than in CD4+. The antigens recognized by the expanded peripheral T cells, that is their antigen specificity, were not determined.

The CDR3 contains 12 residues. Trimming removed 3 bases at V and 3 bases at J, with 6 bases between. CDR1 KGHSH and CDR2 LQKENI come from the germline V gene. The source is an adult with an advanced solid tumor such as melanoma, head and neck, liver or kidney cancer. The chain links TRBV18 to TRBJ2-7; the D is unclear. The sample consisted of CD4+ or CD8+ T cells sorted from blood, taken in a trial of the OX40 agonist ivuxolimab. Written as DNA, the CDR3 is TGTGCCAGCTCACCGATGGTCTACGAGCAGTACTTC. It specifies CASSPMVYEQYF.